This TCR beta chain was profiled in a study of shared clonotypes between healthy human individuals. Comments on this clone: Its antigen is currently unknown.

The table came from immunoSEQ multiplex PCR; TCRdb's copy has only in-frame clones and leaves some out. The repertoire holds approximately 1.4 million clones, with under 99% as singletons. Study-wide results and caveats: Researchers sampled blood only, noting tissue repertoires likely differ.

CDR1 is SGHVS and CDR2 is FQNEAQ in the germline V gene. This CDR3 comprises 13 residues. V dropped 1 base and J dropped 7 bases, with 8 bases sitting between them. Sequenced: naive CD4+ T cells sorted from blood. Subset: CD45RA+ positively selected. The genes are TRBV7-8 and TRBJ2-1, with D possibly being TRBD1 or TRBD2 (6 bases each). The sequence was obtained from a man aged 25-40 years in good health. The CDR3 DNA sequence: TGTGCCAGCAGCTTAGGAGGGGGGAATGAGCAGTTCTTC. This gives the protein CASSLGGGNEQFF.